A selection of T cell receptor beta chains follows, all from one sample in a study of CXCR3-negative and CXCR3-positive naive CD8 T cells. TCRdb reprocessed the 5' RACE reads and keeps a single row for each CDR3 protein, giving no DNA. In all, the sample yields 35,000 to 50,000 distinct CDR3 sequences. Sequenced material: memory CD8+ T cells from blood. The receptors were sampled from a human donor in good health. Some clones in this sample may be carry-over from other donors' samples. The CDR3 runs from the conserved cysteine through the conserved F or W. Some rows mark clone size as missing; the rest say once, few, many or name a class of expanded clone.

J | length | V | size | CDR3
TRBJ2-5 | 13 | TRBV11-2 | . | CASSFGQEETQYF
TRBJ1-2 | 15 | TRBV28 | . | CASSPPLRGADGYTF
TRBJ2-2 | 15 | TRBV7-9 | . | CASSGLARATGELFF
TRBJ1-2 | 11 | TRBV29-1 | . | CSVVSYYGYTF
TRBJ1-1 | 14 | TRBV29-1 | . | CSVVGQDLNNEAFF
TRBJ1-1 | 14 | TRBV13 | . | CTSSLRTGDTEAFF
TRBJ2-1 | 14 | TRBV29-1 | . | CSGRPGPEYNEQFF
TRBJ1-5 | 16 | TRBV4-1 | large | CASSQVGQGYSQPQHF
TRBJ2-7 | 13 | TRBV7-9 | . | CASSLQGDYEQYF
TRBJ1-2 | 18 | TRBV12-3/TRBV12-4 | . | CASSLRRAPDPQNYGYTF
TRBJ1-1 | 14 | TRBV7-9 | . | CASSLGTRVTEAFF
TRBJ1-1 | 12 | TRBV20-1 | . | CSARPLNTEAFF
TRBJ2-5 | 12 | TRBV12-3/TRBV12-4 | . | CASSYWGETQYF
TRBJ2-7 | 14 | TRBV20-1 | . | CSARSPTVDYEQYF
TRBJ1-2 | 11 | TRBV12-3/TRBV12-4 | . | CATSWAVGYTF
TRBJ1-5 | 14 | TRBV12-3/TRBV12-4 | . | CASSPTGRGQPQHF
TRBJ1-2 | 15 | TRBV4-1 | . | CASSQVGGDFYGYTF
TRBJ2-2 | 15 | TRBV12-3/TRBV12-4 | . | CASSLLARNTGELFF
TRBJ2-5 | 16 | TRBV7-8 | . | CANSGAERGLQETQYF
TRBJ2-5 | 13 | TRBV30 | . | CAWSVLGPGTQYF
TRBJ1-5 | 14 | TRBV6-4 | . | CASSDFPGGQPQHF
TRBJ1-1 | 15 | TRBV13 | . | CASSLNHVGNTEAFF
TRBJ2-2 | 19 | TRBV3-1 | . | CASSPGVGLGRSEAGELFF
TRBJ2-2 | 15 | TRBV29-1 | . | CSVERQGIYTGELFF
TRBJ2-7 | 14 | TRBV20-1 | . | CSAPRDREPYEQYF
TRBJ2-3 | 16 | TRBV4-2 | . | CASSQEASGGADTQYF
TRBJ2-7 | 16 | TRBV20-1 | . | CSASGGGTGGAYEQYF
TRBJ1-1 | 15 | TRBV28 | . | CASSPSGQKNTEAFF
TRBJ2-7 | 15 | TRBV5-5 | . | CASSSAPGSSYEQYF
TRBJ2-1 | 18 | TRBV13 | . | CASSEESVGGAPGNEQFF
TRBJ2-2 | 19 | TRBV7-6 | . | CASSPPPRTGDTNTGELFF
TRBJ2-1 | 14 | TRBV6-5 | . | CASSYQPKTHEQFF
TRBJ2-1 | 14 | TRBV29-1 | . | CSAPGLAGYNEQFF
TRBJ1-4 | 15 | TRBV7-2 | . | CASSLARAFHEKLFF
TRBJ2-4 | 15 | TRBV4-3 | . | CASSQAYLAKNIQYF
TRBJ2-5 | 17 | TRBV6-2/TRBV6-3 | . | CASSYRTGTGDQETQYF
TRBJ2-7 | 15 | TRBV15 | . | CATSRAAGGSYEQYF
TRBJ2-2 | 15 | TRBV7-9 | . | CAVHRDYQLTGELFF
TRBJ1-2 | 16 | TRBV29-1 | . | CSVEGGQGEILYGYTF
TRBJ1-1 | 15 | TRBV20-1 | . | CSAREVGGLGTEAFF